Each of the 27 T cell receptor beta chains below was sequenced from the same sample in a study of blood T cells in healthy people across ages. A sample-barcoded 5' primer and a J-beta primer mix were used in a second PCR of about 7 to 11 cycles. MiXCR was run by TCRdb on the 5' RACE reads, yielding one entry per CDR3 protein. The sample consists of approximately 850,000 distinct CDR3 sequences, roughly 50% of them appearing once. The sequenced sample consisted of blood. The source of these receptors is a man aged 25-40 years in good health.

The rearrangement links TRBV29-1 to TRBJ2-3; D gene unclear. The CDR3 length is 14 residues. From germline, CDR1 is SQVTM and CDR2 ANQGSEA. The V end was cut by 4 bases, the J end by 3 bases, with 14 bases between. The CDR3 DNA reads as TGCAGCGTTGGGACCCGCGAAGAGACAGATACGCAGTATTTT. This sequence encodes CSVGTREETDTQYF.

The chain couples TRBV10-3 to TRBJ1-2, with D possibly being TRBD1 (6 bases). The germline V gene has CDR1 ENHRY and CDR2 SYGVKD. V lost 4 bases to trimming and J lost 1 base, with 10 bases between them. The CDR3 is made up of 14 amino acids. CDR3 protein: CAISVTGRNYGYTF. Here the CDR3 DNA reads TGTGCCATCAGTGTGACAGGCCGTAACTATGGCTACACCTTC.

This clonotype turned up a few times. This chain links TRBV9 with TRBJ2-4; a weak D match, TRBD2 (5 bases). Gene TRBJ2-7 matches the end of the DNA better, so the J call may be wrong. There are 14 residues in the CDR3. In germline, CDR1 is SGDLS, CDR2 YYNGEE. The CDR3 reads CASSVVASTHEQYF. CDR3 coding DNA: TGTGCCAGCAGCGTAGTTGCTAGCACCCACGAGCAGTACTTC.

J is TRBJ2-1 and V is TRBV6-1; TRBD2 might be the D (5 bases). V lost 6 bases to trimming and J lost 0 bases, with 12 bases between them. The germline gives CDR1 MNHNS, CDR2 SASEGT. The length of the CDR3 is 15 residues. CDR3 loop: CASRLDVSSYNEQFF. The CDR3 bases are TGTGCCAGCAGACTAGACGTCAGCTCCTACAATGAGCAGTTCTTC.

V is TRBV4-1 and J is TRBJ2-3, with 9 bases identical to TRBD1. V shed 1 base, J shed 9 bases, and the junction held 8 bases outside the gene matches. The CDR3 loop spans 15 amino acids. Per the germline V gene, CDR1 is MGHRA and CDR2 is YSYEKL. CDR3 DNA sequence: TGCGCCAGCAGCCAAGTGGGGGACAGGGACCGAACGCAGTATTTT. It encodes CASSQVGDRDRTQYF.

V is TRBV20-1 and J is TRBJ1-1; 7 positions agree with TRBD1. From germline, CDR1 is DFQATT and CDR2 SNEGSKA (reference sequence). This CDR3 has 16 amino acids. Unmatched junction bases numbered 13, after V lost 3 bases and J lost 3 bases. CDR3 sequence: CSASLYLGTADTEAFF. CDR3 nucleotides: TGCAGTGCTAGCCTCTACCTGGGGACAGCGGACACTGAAGCTTTCTTT.

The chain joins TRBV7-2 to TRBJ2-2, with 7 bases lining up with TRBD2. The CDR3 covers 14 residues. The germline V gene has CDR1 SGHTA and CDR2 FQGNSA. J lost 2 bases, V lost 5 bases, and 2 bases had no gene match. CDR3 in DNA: TGTGCCAGCAGCCAGGGACTAAACACCGGGGAGCTGTTTTTT. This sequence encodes CASSQGLNTGELFF.

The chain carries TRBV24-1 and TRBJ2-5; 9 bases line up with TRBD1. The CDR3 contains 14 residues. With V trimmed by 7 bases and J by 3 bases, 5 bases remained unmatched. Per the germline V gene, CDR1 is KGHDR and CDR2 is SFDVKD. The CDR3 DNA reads TGTGCCACCAGCGTCGACAGGGGGGAAGAGACCCAGTACTTC. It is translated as CATSVDRGEETQYF.

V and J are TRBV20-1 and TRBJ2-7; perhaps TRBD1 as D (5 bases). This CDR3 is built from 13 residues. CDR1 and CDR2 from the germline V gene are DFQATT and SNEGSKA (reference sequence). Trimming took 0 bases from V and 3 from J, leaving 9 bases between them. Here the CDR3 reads CSARDLRGYEQYF. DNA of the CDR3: TGCAGTGCTAGAGACCTAAGGGGCTACGAGCAGTACTTC.

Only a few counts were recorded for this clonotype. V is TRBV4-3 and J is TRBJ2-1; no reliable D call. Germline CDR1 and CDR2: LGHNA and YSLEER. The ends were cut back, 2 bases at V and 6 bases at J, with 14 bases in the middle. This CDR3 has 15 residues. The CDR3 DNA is TGCGCCAGCAGCCAAAAAGCTGGACCGAGCAATGAGCAGTTCTTC. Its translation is CASSQKAGPSNEQFF.

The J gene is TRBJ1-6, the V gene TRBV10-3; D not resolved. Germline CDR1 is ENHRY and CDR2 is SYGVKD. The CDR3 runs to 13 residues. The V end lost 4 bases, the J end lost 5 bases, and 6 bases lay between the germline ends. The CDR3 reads CAISGNDNSPLHF. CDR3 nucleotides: TGTGCCATCAGTGGGAACGATAATTCACCCCTCCACTTT.

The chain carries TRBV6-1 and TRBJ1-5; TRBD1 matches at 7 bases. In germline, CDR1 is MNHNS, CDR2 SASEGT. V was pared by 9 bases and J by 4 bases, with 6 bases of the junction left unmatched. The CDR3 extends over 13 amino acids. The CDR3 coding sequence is TGTGCCAGTGACAGGGAGGGAAATCAGCCCCAGCATTTT. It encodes CASDREGNQPQHF.

CDR3: CAISDGGHGYTF. CDR3 bases: TGTGCCATCAGTGATGGGGGGCATGGCTACACCTTC. This sequence joins TRBV10-3 and TRBJ1-2, with D tentatively TRBD1 (6 bases). Trimming shortened V by 3 bases and J by 6 bases, and 8 bases separated the two germline ends. CDR3 length: 12 amino acids. Germline CDR1 ENHRY, CDR2 SYGVKD.

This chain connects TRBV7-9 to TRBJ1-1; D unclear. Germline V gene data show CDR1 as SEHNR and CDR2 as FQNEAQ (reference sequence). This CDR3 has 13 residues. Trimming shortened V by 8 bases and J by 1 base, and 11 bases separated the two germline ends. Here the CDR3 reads CASLFLENTEAFF. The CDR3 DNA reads TGTGCCAGCCTATTCCTGGAGAACACTGAAGCTTTCTTT. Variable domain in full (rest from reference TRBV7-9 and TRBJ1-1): DTGVSQNPRHKITKRGQNVTFRCDPISEHNRLYWYRQTLGQGPEFLTYFQNEAQLEKSRLLSDRFSAERPKGSFSTLEIQRTEQGDSAMYLCASLFLENTEAFFGQGTRLTVV.

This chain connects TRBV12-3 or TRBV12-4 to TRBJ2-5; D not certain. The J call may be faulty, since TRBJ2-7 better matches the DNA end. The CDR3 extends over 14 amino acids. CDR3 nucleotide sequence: TGTGCCAGCAGTTTAGGAGCTTGGGTCGACGAGCAGTACTTC. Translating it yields CASSLGAWVDEQYF.

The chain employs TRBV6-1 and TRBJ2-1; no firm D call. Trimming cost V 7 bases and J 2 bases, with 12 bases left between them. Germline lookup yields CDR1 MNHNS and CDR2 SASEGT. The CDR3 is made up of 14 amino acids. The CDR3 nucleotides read TGTGCCAGCACTCCGACAACCACCTACAATGAGCAGTTCTTC. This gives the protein CASTPTTTYNEQFF.

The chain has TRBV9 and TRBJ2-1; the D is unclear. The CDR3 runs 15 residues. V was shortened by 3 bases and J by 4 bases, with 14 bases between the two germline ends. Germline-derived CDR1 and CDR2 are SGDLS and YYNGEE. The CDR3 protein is CASSAPSGVYNEQFF. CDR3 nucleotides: TGTGCCAGCAGCGCCCCAAGTGGGGTATACAATGAGCAGTTCTTC.

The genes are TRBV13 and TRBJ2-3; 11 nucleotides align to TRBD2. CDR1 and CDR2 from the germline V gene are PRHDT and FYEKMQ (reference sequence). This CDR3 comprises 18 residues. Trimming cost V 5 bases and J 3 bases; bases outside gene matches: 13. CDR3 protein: CASSPPSGTSGLTDTQYF. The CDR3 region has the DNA TGTGCCAGCAGCCCCCCTTCCGGGACTAGCGGCTTAACAGATACGCAGTATTTT.

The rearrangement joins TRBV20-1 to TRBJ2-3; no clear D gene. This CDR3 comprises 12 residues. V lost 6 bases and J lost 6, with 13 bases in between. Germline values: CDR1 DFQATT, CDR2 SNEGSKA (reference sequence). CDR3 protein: CSAANLGDTQYF. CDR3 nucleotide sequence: TGCAGTGCCGCTAACCTCGGGGATACGCAGTATTTT.

This CDR3 reads CASSLGGTQYQPQHF. The CDR3 DNA reads TGTGCCAGCAGCTTGGGGGGGACCCAGTACCAGCCCCAGCATTTT. The gene calls are TRBV7-9 and TRBJ1-5, with a tentative D call TRBD1 (5 bases). Between the trimmed V and J ends, which lost 3 bases and 7 bases, there was a span of 16 bases. CDR1 and CDR2 (germline): SEHNR, FQNEAQ (reference sequence). This CDR3 has 15 amino acids.

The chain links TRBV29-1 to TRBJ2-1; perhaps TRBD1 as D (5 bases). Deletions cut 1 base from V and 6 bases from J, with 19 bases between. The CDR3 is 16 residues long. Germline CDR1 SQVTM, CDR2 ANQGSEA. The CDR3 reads CSVEVGRNIGINEQFF. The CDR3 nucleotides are TGCAGCGTTGAAGTGGGGCGGAACATTGGTATCAATGAGCAGTTCTTC.

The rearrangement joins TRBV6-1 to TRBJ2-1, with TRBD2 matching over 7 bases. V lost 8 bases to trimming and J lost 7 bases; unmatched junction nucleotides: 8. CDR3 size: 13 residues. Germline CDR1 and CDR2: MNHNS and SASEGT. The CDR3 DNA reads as TGTGCCAGCGTGGCTAGCGGATTGAATGAGCAGTTCTTC. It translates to CASVASGLNEQFF.

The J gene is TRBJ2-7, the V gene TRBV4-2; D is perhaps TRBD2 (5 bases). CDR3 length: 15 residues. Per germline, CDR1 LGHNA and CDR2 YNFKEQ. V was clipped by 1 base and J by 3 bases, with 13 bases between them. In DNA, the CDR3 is TGTGCCAGCAGCCAAGGGGCGGGTCAGATCTACGAGCAGTACTTC. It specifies CASSQGAGQIYEQYF.

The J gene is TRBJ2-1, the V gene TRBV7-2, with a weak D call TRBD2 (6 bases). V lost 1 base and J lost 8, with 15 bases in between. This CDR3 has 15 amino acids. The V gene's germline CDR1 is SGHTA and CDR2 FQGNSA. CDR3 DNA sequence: TGTGCCAGCAGCTTAGAAACGGGGGTCTCCGATGAGCAGTTCTTC. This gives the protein CASSLETGVSDEQFF.

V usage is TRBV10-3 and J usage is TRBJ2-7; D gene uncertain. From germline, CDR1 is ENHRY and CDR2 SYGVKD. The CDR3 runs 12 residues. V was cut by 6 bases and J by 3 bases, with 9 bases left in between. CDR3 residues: CAISAGVYEQYF. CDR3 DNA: TGTGCCATCAGCGCAGGAGTCTACGAGCAGTACTTC.

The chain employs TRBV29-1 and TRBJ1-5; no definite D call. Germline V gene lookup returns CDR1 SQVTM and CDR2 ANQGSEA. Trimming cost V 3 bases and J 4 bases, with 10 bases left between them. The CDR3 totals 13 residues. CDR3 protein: CSVEVTPNQPQHF. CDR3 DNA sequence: TGCAGCGTTGAGGTGACACCTAATCAGCCCCAGCATTTT.

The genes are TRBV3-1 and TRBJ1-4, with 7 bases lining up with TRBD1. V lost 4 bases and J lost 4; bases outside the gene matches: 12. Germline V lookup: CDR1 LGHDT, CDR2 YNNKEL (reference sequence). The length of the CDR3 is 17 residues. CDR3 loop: CASSPPSGGVNNEKLFF. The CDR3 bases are TGTGCCAGCAGCCCGCCCTCAGGGGGGGTCAATAATGAAAAACTGTTTTTT.